What follows describes a single T cell receptor (beta chain). The data derive from a study of T cell changes during pregnancy in multiple sclerosis. Sequencing used immunoSEQ multiplex PCR; TCRdb keeps in-frame clones, though not all of them. This table has tens of thousands of clones, over 80% appearing once. V lost 5 bases to trimming and J lost 2 bases; unmatched junction nucleotides: 7. The CDR3 totals 16 residues. Per germline, CDR1 MGHRA and CDR2 YSYEKL. Sample: CD4+ T cells from peripheral blood mononuclear cells, taken in the third trimester of pregnancy. This TCR was sampled from a female donor with multiple sclerosis, enrolled in a pregnancy study. The chain recombines TRBV4-1 with TRBJ2-3; TRBD1 matches at 10 bases. This CDR3 is CASSASGTGATDTQYF. The CDR3 DNA follows: TGCGCCAGCAGCGCCTCCGGGACAGGGGCCACAGATACGCAGTATTTT.